The rows below give T cell receptor beta chains drawn from one sample of a study of Graves' ophthalmopathy and Graves' hyperthyroidism. TCRdb used MiXCR to reprocess the multiplex PCR reads, holding one entry per CDR3 protein. This repertoire shows around 1,000,000 distinct CDR3 sequences, 36% found once; its top ten account for around 10%. The sequenced sample consisted of peripheral blood or thyroid tissue (not recorded which). The receptors shown here come from an adult man with Graves' hyperthyroidism. CDR3s include the opening cysteine and the closing phenylalanine or tryptophan. Each record gives: D gene, J gene, V gene, CDR3 length, clone size, CDR3 DNA, CDR3 protein. A D gene is named only where the DNA matches it firmly. The size entry is marked missing in some rows and otherwise reads once, few, many or a size class.

D: TRBD1
J: TRBJ2-7
V: TRBV7-9
length: 13
size: -
DNA: TGTGCCAGCTCGACAGGGGACAAAGTCAAGCAGTACTTC
CDR3: CASSTGDKVKQYF

D: -
J: TRBJ2-7
V: TRBV20-1
length: 13
size: once
DNA: TGCAGTGCAGGGGACGGCGGTTTAAGCGAGCAGTACTTC
CDR3: CSAGDGGLSEQYF

D: TRBD1
J: TRBJ1-6
V: TRBV7-2
length: 14
size: once
DNA: TGTGCCAGCAGCTTAAAGGGACAGGGGACACCCCTCCACTTT
CDR3: CASSLKGQGTPLHF

D: -
J: TRBJ2-7
V: TRBV2
length: 13
size: many
DNA: TGTGCCAGCACAGACAGGGGAGGGTACGAGCAGTACTTC
CDR3: CASTDRGGYEQYF

D: -
J: TRBJ1-2
V: TRBV7-9
length: 18
size: -
DNA: TGTGCCAGCAGCTTAGGGGGAACCACAGGGTACTTACTCCATGGCTACACCTTC
CDR3: CASSLGGTTGYLLHGYTF

D: -
J: TRBJ1-1
V: TRBV10-3
length: 13
size: many
DNA: TGTGCCACCGGACAGTACTTGAACACTGAAGCTTTCTTT
CDR3: CATGQYLNTEAFF

D: -
J: TRBJ2-2
V: TRBV30
length: 13
size: -
DNA: TGTGCCTGGAGTGGTTTGTCGGTCGGGGAGCTGTTTTTT
CDR3: CAWSGLSVGELFF

D: -
J: TRBJ1-4
V: TRBV15
length: 17
size: many
DNA: TGTGCCACCAGCAGAGAGGGGCAGGGCCCAATTAATGAAAAACTGTTTTTT
CDR3: CATSREGQGPINEKLFF

D: -
J: TRBJ1-1
V: TRBV20-1
length: 17
size: many
DNA: TGCAGTGCTAGAGATCGGGAGGGATGGGGTATCAACACTGAAGCTTTCTTT
CDR3: CSARDREGWGINTEAFF

D: TRBD1
J: TRBJ1-5
V: TRBV6-5
length: 19
size: -
DNA: TGTGCCAGCACCACATACGGGACAGAACACCAAGAGAGCAATCAGCCCCAGCATTTT
CDR3: CASTTYGTEHQESNQPQHF

D: -
J: TRBJ1-1
V: TRBV4-2
length: 15
size: many
DNA: TGTGCCAGCAGCCAAGACAGGACAATGAACACTGAAGCTTTCTTT
CDR3: CASSQDRTMNTEAFF

D: -
J: TRBJ2-2
V: TRBV13
length: 15
size: few
DNA: TGTGCCAGCAGCACCCGGACGATGAACACCGGGGAGCTGTTTTTT
CDR3: CASSTRTMNTGELFF

D: -
J: TRBJ2-5
V: TRBV24-1
length: 13
size: few
DNA: TGTGCCACCTCGGGGACCAACCAAGAGACCCAGTACTTC
CDR3: CATSGTNQETQYF

D: -
J: TRBJ1-3
V: TRBV5-1
length: 15
size: -
DNA: TGCGCCAGCAGCCTTGCGGGGGCGGTTGGAAACACCATATATTTT
CDR3: CASSLAGAVGNTIYF

D: TRBD2
J: TRBJ2-5
V: TRBV2
length: 12
size: -
DNA: TGTGTCAGCGGGGTGGGAGAAGAGACCCAGTACTTC
CDR3: CVSGVGEETQYF

D: TRBD1
J: TRBJ2-2
V: TRBV9
length: 18
size: -
DNA: TGTGCCAGCAGCCCCGTCGGGACAGGGGGCGTGAGCACCGGGGAGCTGTTTTTT
CDR3: CASSPVGTGGVSTGELFF

D: TRBD1
J: TRBJ1-1
V: TRBV7-9
length: 16
size: many
DNA: TGTGCCAGCAGCTTAGCAGGACAGGGGGCAAGGGCTGAAGCTTTCTTT
CDR3: CASSLAGQGARAEAFF

D: TRBD1
J: TRBJ1-1
V: TRBV4-1
length: 15
size: few
DNA: TGCGCCAGCAGCCATGACAGGGATCGGGCCACTGAAGCTTTCTTT
CDR3: CASSHDRDRATEAFF

D: -
J: TRBJ1-1
V: TRBV7-9
length: 14
size: -
DNA: TGTGCCAGCAGCTCAACGCTCCTGAATAAGTTGGCTTTCTTT
CDR3: CASSSTLLNKLAFF

D: TRBD1
J: TRBJ1-6
V: TRBV7-9
length: 13
size: -
DNA: TGTGCCAGCAGCTTAGAGGGGACAGGAACCCTCCACTTT
CDR3: CASSLEGTGTLHF

D: -
J: TRBJ2-7
V: TRBV6-6
length: 13
size: many
DNA: TGTGCCAGCACGGACCAAAGCTCCTACGAGCAGTACTTC
CDR3: CASTDQSSYEQYF

D: TRBD1
J: TRBJ1-5
V: TRBV20-1
length: 17
size: -
DNA: TGCAGTGCTAGAGATCGCCATCGCAGACAGGGTGGACAGCCCCAGCATTTT
CDR3: CSARDRHRRQGGQPQHF

D: -
J: TRBJ1-2
V: TRBV4-3
length: 14
size: many
DNA: TGCGCCAGCAGCCAAGATTGGCAGGCGTATGGCTACACCTTC
CDR3: CASSQDWQAYGYTF

D: -
J: TRBJ2-5
V: TRBV7-9
length: 13
size: many
DNA: TGTGCCAGCAACCAAATCATCGGCGAGACCCAGTACTTC
CDR3: CASNQIIGETQYF

D: TRBD1
J: TRBJ1-4
V: TRBV30
length: 12
size: once
DNA: TGTGCCTGGACCGTCGACAGGGGAAAACTGTTTTTT
CDR3: CAWTVDRGKLFF

D: TRBD2
J: TRBJ2-7
V: TRBV19
length: 14
size: -
DNA: TGTGCCAGTAGTAAGGGCGGGAGTGGCTACGAGCAGTACTTC
CDR3: CASSKGGSGYEQYF

D: -
J: TRBJ2-5
V: TRBV12-3/TRBV12-4
length: 15
size: few
DNA: TGTGCCAGCAGTTCCACAGGCAGGGGTCAAGAGACCCAGTACTTC
CDR3: CASSSTGRGQETQYF

D: -
J: TRBJ2-3
V: TRBV9
length: 16
size: few
DNA: TGTGCCAGCAGCGACAACAGGGATCTGAGCACAGATACGCAGTATTTT
CDR3: CASSDNRDLSTDTQYF

D: -
J: TRBJ1-6
V: TRBV6-5
length: 14
size: -
DNA: TGTGCCAGCAGGAGCTCGGGCCTCCCTTGGCCCCTCCACTTT
CDR3: CASRSSGLPWPLHF

D: TRBD1
J: TRBJ2-7
V: TRBV5-1
length: 17
size: many
DNA: TGCGCCAGCAGCTTGGGTGGCCGGGACAGATCTCTACGGGAGCAGTACTTC
CDR3: CASSLGGRDRSLREQYF

D: -
J: TRBJ2-3
V: TRBV10-3
length: 15
size: -
DNA: TGTGCCATCAACGACAGGGAGGGAAGCACAGATACGCAGTATTTT
CDR3: CAINDREGSTDTQYF

D: -
J: TRBJ2-7
V: TRBV15
length: 14
size: -
DNA: TGTGCCACCAGCATAGGGTTTAGGGGCGACGAGCAGTACTTC
CDR3: CATSIGFRGDEQYF

D: TRBD1
J: TRBJ1-5
V: TRBV20-1
length: 15
size: -
DNA: TGCAGTGCTACGTATACGGGACAGGGAAGCCCGCCCCAGCATTTT
CDR3: CSATYTGQGSPPQHF

D: TRBD2
J: TRBJ2-7
V: TRBV14
length: 15
size: -
DNA: TGTGCCAGCAGACAGACAGGGACTAGCGGCTACGAGCAGTACTTC
CDR3: CASRQTGTSGYEQYF

D: -
J: TRBJ2-7
V: TRBV10-3
length: 15
size: -
DNA: TGTGCCAGCAGTGATCCGGCTAAAAGGGCCTACGAGCAGTACTTC
CDR3: CASSDPAKRAYEQYF

D: TRBD1
J: TRBJ1-5
V: TRBV2
length: 15
size: -
DNA: TGTGCCAGTAGTCAGGGGGGTTCGGCGTATCAGCCCCAGCATTTT
CDR3: CASSQGGSAYQPQHF

D: -
J: TRBJ1-1
V: TRBV6-5
length: 13
size: many
DNA: TGTGCCAGCGGTCGACGGACCAACACTGAAGCTTTCTTT
CDR3: CASGRRTNTEAFF

D: -
J: TRBJ2-5
V: TRBV20-1
length: 13
size: -
DNA: TGCAGTGCCAGCAGCCCCGGAGGGGAGACCCAGTACTTC
CDR3: CSASSPGGETQYF

D: -
J: TRBJ1-6
V: TRBV6-5
length: 12
size: many
DNA: TGTGCCAGCAGAAATGTAAATTCACCCCTCCACTTT
CDR3: CASRNVNSPLHF

D: TRBD1
J: TRBJ2-7
V: TRBV10-3
length: 14
size: many
DNA: TGTGCCATCAGCCAGACAGGGACATCCGGCGAGCAGTACTTC
CDR3: CAISQTGTSGEQYF

D: TRBD1
J: TRBJ1-5
V: TRBV7-9
length: 16
size: many
DNA: TGTGCCAGCAGCTTTGGGGACAGGGGAGTATACCAGCCCCAGCATTTT
CDR3: CASSFGDRGVYQPQHF

D: TRBD1
J: TRBJ1-1
V: TRBV10-2
length: 14
size: many
DNA: TGCGCCAGCAATCTACAGGGGCCCAGCGTAGTAGCTTTCTTT
CDR3: CASNLQGPSVVAFF

D: -
J: TRBJ1-2
V: TRBV28
length: 17
size: few
DNA: TGTGCCAGCAGTTTTCCCCCCTGGACAGCGGGCCTCGATGGCTACACCTTC
CDR3: CASSFPPWTAGLDGYTF

D: -
J: TRBJ2-6
V: TRBV10-3
length: 13
size: -
DNA: TGTGCCGGCAGTTACGGTAGGGCCAACGTCCTGACTTTC
CDR3: CAGSYGRANVLTF

D: -
J: TRBJ1-5
V: TRBV6-2/TRBV6-3
length: 13
size: -
DNA: TGTGCCAGCAGTGTGACTTCCAGGCAGCCCCAGCATTTT
CDR3: CASSVTSRQPQHF

D: -
J: TRBJ2-7
V: TRBV10-2
length: 13
size: few
DNA: TGCGCCAGCAGTCGCGGGACGGCCCTCGAGCAGTACTTC
CDR3: CASSRGTALEQYF

D: TRBD2
J: TRBJ2-7
V: TRBV29-1
length: 13
size: -
DNA: TGCAGCGCGGGACTAGCGGGGAGGTACGAGCAGTACTTC
CDR3: CSAGLAGRYEQYF

D: -
J: TRBJ1-2
V: TRBV25-1
length: 11
size: few
DNA: TGTGCCAGCTGGGGTAACTATGGCTACACCTTC
CDR3: CASWGNYGYTF

D: TRBD1
J: TRBJ2-2
V: TRBV20-1
length: 15
size: -
DNA: TGCAGTGCTAGAATGACAGGGGCGGTCACCGGGGAGCTGTTTTTT
CDR3: CSARMTGAVTGELFF

D: TRBD1
J: TRBJ1-4
V: TRBV9
length: 15
size: many
DNA: TGTGCCAGCAGCGCCGGACAGGGCTTAAATGAAAAACTGTTTTTT
CDR3: CASSAGQGLNEKLFF

D: -
J: TRBJ2-7
V: TRBV20-1
length: 14
size: many
DNA: TGCAGTGCAAATCCAGGGGACACGACCTACGAGCAGTACTTC
CDR3: CSANPGDTTYEQYF

D: -
J: TRBJ1-6
V: TRBV7-9
length: 16
size: few
DNA: TGTGCCAGCAGCTTCGGTTGGGCGGATTATAATTCACCCCTCCACTTT
CDR3: CASSFGWADYNSPLHF

D: -
J: TRBJ2-5
V: TRBV28
length: 14
size: -
DNA: TGTACCAGCAACCCCGTCAGGGGTCTGGAGACCCAGTACTTC
CDR3: CTSNPVRGLETQYF

D: -
J: TRBJ1-4
V: TRBV10-3
length: 15
size: few
DNA: TGTGCCATCAGCCCCGGGGGGACCATAGGAGAAAAACTGTTTTTT
CDR3: CAISPGGTIGEKLFF